Below, 13 T cell receptor beta chains from the same sample are listed, as sequenced in a study of blood T cells in healthy people across ages (dated by TCRdb to between 2014 and 2017). The library was built by means of 5' RACE. Sequencing was carried out with an Illumina HiSeq 2500. A second PCR of roughly 6 to 11 cycles was run with a J-beta primer mix and a sample-barcoded 5' primer. TCRdb reworked the public reads: Q25 trimming with fastp, MiXCR clone assembly, productive beta chains retained. Each entry merges the rows of one CDR3 protein and shows their most common DNA and genes. Here the sample has 550,000 to 800,000 distinct CDR3 sequences; less than 40% occur a single time. Together, the top ten hold 15% of the sample. The source material was blood. The receptors derive from a woman of 80 years or more in good health. Donor details come from another sample of the same person, matched by shared clones.

As regards this clonotype: A much larger clone lies a single base off, so this may be a read error. The rearrangement links TRBV6-2 or TRBV6-3 to TRBJ2-7; 11 bases agree with TRBD1. This CDR3 has 13 residues. Trimming at V came to 8 bases and at J to 6 bases, leaving 6 bases not matched to a gene. CDR1 is MNHEY and CDR2 is SVGEGT in the germline V gene. CDR3 sequence reads: CASGSGTGGEQYF. The CDR3 DNA is TGTGCCAGCGGGTCCGGGACAGGGGGCGAGCAGTACTTC.

This clonotype was detected a few times. V usage is TRBV7-9 and J usage is TRBJ1-5; D not certain. V was cut by 6 bases and J by 4 bases, with 10 bases left in between. This CDR3 region has 13 residues. Looked up from germline, CDR1 is SEHNR and CDR2 is FQNEAQ (reference sequence). The DNA for the CDR3 is TGTGCCAGCAGTTACGACGGGAATCAGCCCCAGCATTTT. This gives the protein CASSYDGNQPQHF.

This clonotype was counted only a few times. The rearrangement joins TRBV28 to TRBJ1-1, with D perhaps TRBD1 (5 bases). Germline V gene sequence: CDR1 MDHEN, CDR2 SYDVKM. With 4 bases removed from V and 0 bases from J, the gap between germline ends came to 15 bases. The CDR3 is 16 residues long. The CDR3: CASSSDRRRMNTEAFF. The CDR3 DNA is TGTGCCAGCAGTTCAGACAGAAGAAGGATGAACACTGAAGCTTTCTTT.

This clonotype was seen a few times. The chain couples TRBV7-2 to TRBJ2-7; no reliable D call. This CDR3 has 14 residues. The V end lost 0 bases, the J end lost 6 bases, and 12 bases lay between the germline ends. Germline values: CDR1 SGHTA, CDR2 FQGNSA. The CDR3 region is CASSLAYGYGEQYF. The CDR3 DNA reads as TGTGCCAGCAGCTTAGCCTACGGCTACGGCGAGCAGTACTTC.

There are many counts of this clonotype. V and J are TRBV20-1 and TRBJ1-2, with D maybe TRBD1 (6 bases). The CDR3 covers 13 residues. Germline CDR1 is DFQATT and CDR2 is SNEGSKA (reference sequence). Trimming removed 2 bases at V and 8 bases at J, with 15 bases between. In nucleotides, the CDR3 is TGCAGTGCTAGATGGGGGGCTATCGGAGGCTACACCTTC. Translated, it gives CSARWGAIGGYTF.

This clonotype was seen many times. The rearrangement uses TRBV6-6 and TRBJ1-2; D ambiguous. Trimming shortened V by 6 bases and J by 0 bases, and 8 bases separated the two germline ends. Germline V gene data show CDR1 as MNHNY and CDR2 as SVGAGI (reference sequence). The CDR3 length is 13 residues. CDR3 sequence reads: CASRVSSNYGYTF. The DNA of the CDR3 is TGTGCCAGCAGGGTCAGCTCTAACTATGGCTACACCTTC.

This clonotype appeared many times. The rearrangement joins TRBV7-2 to TRBJ2-1; perhaps TRBD1 as D (5 bases). The germline V gene has CDR1 SGHTA and CDR2 FQGNSA. V lost 1 base and J lost 9, with 13 bases in between. This CDR3 region has 14 residues. CDR3 loop: CASSLGWVGAEQFF. CDR3 DNA: TGTGCCAGCAGCTTAGGGTGGGTTGGGGCTGAGCAGTTCTTC.

A note on this clonotype: Possible read error: a much larger clone is one base away. The rearrangement joins TRBV12-5 to TRBJ2-1; unclear D gene. The last part of the DNA fits TRBJ2-7 better; the J call may be wrong. Germline assignment: CDR1 LGHNT and CDR2 FRNRAP. This CDR3 contains 14 residues. The CDR3 loop is CASGPPLLPYEQYF. The CDR3 nucleotides read TGTGCTAGTGGTCCACCCCTCTTACCCTACGAGCAGTACTTC.

This clonotype appeared many times. V usage is TRBV3-1 and J usage is TRBJ1-1; 7 bases match TRBD1. The CDR3 has 14 amino acids. Germline CDR1 LGHDT, CDR2 YNNKEL (reference sequence). The V segment lost 3 bases and the J segment 6 bases; nucleotides outside the gene matches: 7. CDR3 DNA sequence: TGTGCCAGCAGCCACCGACAGGGAACTGCTGAAGCTTTCTTT. Its protein product is CASSHRQGTAEAFF.

This rearrangement joins TRBV28 to TRBJ1-1; unclear D gene. Germline CDR1 and CDR2: MDHEN and SYDVKM. Trimming left V 5 bases short and J 0 bases short, with 13 bases between. This CDR3 spans 15 amino acids. CDR3 bases: TGTGCCAGCAGTCCTCCCGGGAACATGAACACTGAAGCTTTCTTT. It codes for CASSPPGNMNTEAFF.

This clonotype came up many times. The genes are TRBV28 and TRBJ2-5, with D perhaps matching TRBD2 (5 bases). V lost 6 bases and J 3 bases, leaving 11 bases between the germline ends. The CDR3 extends over 13 amino acids. Germline V gives CDR1 MDHEN, CDR2 SYDVKM. CDR3 coding DNA: TGTGCCAGCAGCCTCGGGGTAAAAGAGACCCAGTACTTC. Translation gives CASSLGVKETQYF. The full variable domain, completed using reference TRBV28 and TRBJ2-5, is DVKVTQSSRYLVKRTGEKVFLECVQDMDHENMFWYRQDPGLGLRLIYFSYDVKMKEKGDIPEGYSVSREKKERFSLILESASTNQTSMYLCASSLGVKETQYFGPGTRLLVL.

In the case of this clonotype: This may be a read error, as it is one base from a much larger clone. This chain joins TRBV12-3 or TRBV12-4 and TRBJ1-5, with D unclear. CDR3 size: 14 residues. The CDR3 loop is CANSFTDNNQPQHF. In nucleotides, the CDR3 is TGTGCCAACAGTTTTACAGATAACAATCAGCCCCAGCATTTT.

The V and J genes are TRBV11-3 and TRBJ2-1; 12 bases are a match to TRBD2. This CDR3 is 16 amino acids long. From germline, CDR1 is SGHNT and CDR2 YENEEA. Trimming removed 5 bases from V and 4 bases from J; junction bases left unmatched: 6. CDR3 coding DNA: TGTGCCAGCAGCCAGGGACTAGCGGGCCCGTACAATGAGCAGTTCTTC. Its translation: CASSQGLAGPYNEQFF.